These 8 T cell receptor beta chains originate from one sample sequenced in a study of blood T cell repertoires in COVID-19. The assay was immunoSEQ multiplex PCR, and TCRdb's table has in-frame clones only and misses some. The sample contains fewer than 350,000 clones, around 86% of which appear only once. Sequenced input: peripheral blood. The receptors originated from a woman in her twenties or thirties who had recovered from COVID-19.

The chain recombines TRBV7-2 with TRBJ2-7, with 10 bases matching TRBD1. This CDR3 contains 14 residues. J gave up 2 bases and V 5 bases, and 3 bases lay outside the gene matches. Per germline, CDR1 SGHTA and CDR2 FQGNSA. This CDR3 reads CASSRDRGPYEQYF. CDR3 coding DNA: TGTGCCAGCAGCAGGGACAGGGGACCCTACGAGCAGTACTTC. Complete variable domain (other parts from reference TRBV7-2 and TRBJ2-7): GAGVSQSPSNKVTEKGKDVELRCDPISGHTALYWYRQSLGQGLEFLIYFQGNSAPDKSGLPSDRFSAERTGGSVSTLTIQRTQQEDSAVYLCASSRDRGPYEQYFGPGTRLTVT.

The chain carries TRBV4-2 and TRBJ2-7; 11 nucleotides agree with TRBD2. Germline-derived CDR1 and CDR2 are LGHNA and YNFKEQ. V lost 1 base and J lost 1; bases outside the gene matches: 0. This CDR3 spans 15 amino acids. In DNA form, the CDR3 reads TGTGCCAGCAGCCAAGGACTAGCGGGGTCCTACGAGCAGTACTTC. Protein product: CASSQGLAGSYEQYF.

Only one count was recorded for this clone. The rearrangement joins TRBV7-3 to TRBJ2-1; 9 bases map to TRBD2. This CDR3 contains 12 residues. Germline V gene data show CDR1 as SGHTA and CDR2 as FQGTGA. The CDR3: CADALAGYEQFF. The DNA of the CDR3 is TGTGCTGACGCGCTAGCGGGGTATGAGCAGTTCTTC.

The CDR3 nucleotides are TGTGCTAGTGGTTTGGGCACGCCGGGGAATCAGCCCCAGCATTTT. Amino acid sequence: CASGLGTPGNQPQHF. The J gene is TRBJ1-5, the V gene TRBV12-5, with D unresolved. The CDR3 is 15 amino acids. Per germline, CDR1 LGHNT and CDR2 FRNRAP. The V end lost 1 base, the J end lost 4 bases, and 11 bases lay between the germline ends. The variable domain in full, completed from reference TRBV12-5 and TRBJ1-5, reads DARVTQTPRHKVTEMGQEVTMRCQPILGHNTVFWYRQTMMQGLELLAYFRNRAPLDDSGMPKDRFSAEMPDATLATLKIQPSEPRDSAVYFCASGLGTPGNQPQHFGDGTRLSIL.

The chain joins TRBV6-5 to TRBJ1-4; D may be TRBD1 (6 bases). V was pared by 2 bases and J by 4 bases, with 8 bases between. Germline loops: CDR1 MNHEY, CDR2 SVGAGI. This CDR3 contains 14 residues. The CDR3: CASSYGRGNEKLFF. The CDR3 bases are TGTGCCAGCAGTTACGGCAGGGGTAATGAAAAACTGTTTTTT.

The V gene is TRBV4-1, the J gene TRBJ1-2; TRBD1 agrees at 10 bases. Germline V gives CDR1 MGHRA, CDR2 YSYEKL. This CDR3 contains 17 residues. After removal of 6 bases from V and 7 bases from J, the junction contained 17 bases not matched to a gene. The CDR3 loop reads CASRGTGATRVDGGYTF. For the CDR3, the DNA is TGCGCCAGCAGGGGGACAGGGGCCACTAGGGTCGATGGTGGCTACACCTTC.

This chain uses TRBV19 with TRBJ1-4, with TRBD1 matching 8 bases. V lost 5 bases and J lost 5; bases outside the gene matches: 4. The CDR3 loop spans 14 amino acids. CDR1 is LNHDA, CDR2 SQIVND, per germline (reference sequence). The CDR3 DNA sequence: TGTGCCAGTAGTCGGACAGGGCCCAATGAAAAACTGTTTTTT. It specifies CASSRTGPNEKLFF.

The chain links TRBV2 to TRBJ2-1; 10 bases fit TRBD1. This CDR3 region has 15 residues. CDR1 and CDR2 from the germline V gene are SNHLY and FYNNEI. Unmatched junction bases numbered 9, after V lost 6 bases and J lost 7 bases. CDR3 sequence reads: CASSPRQGAKNEQFF. The CDR3 DNA sequence: TGTGCCAGCAGCCCCAGACAGGGGGCTAAAAATGAGCAGTTCTTC.